This T cell receptor (gamma chain) is drawn from a study of gamma-delta chains in newborns, infants, children. Looking at the study overall: Microbial exposure reportedly drives polyclonal innate γδ T cell expansion after birth.

TCRdb fed the reads into CATT to redo clone calling. This sample has roughly 250 gamma-chain clones, with 40% to 65% found just once. Points on this clone: At one end, the junction sequence differs from germline, possibly due to a read error.

The CDR3 contains 16 residues. CDR1 is GITISATS and CDR2 is ISYDGTV in the germline V gene (reference sequence). The material sequenced was blood. V usage is TRGV9 and J usage is TRGJP. No J segment appears in TCRdb, so it was assigned here by matching the sequence to germline. This clonotype was obtained from a child who was a newborn, infant or young child, either healthy, febrile or measles-vaccinated (not recorded which). CDR3 loop: CAWWEVLELGKKIKVF. In nucleotides, the CDR3 is TGTGCCTGGTGGGAGGTCCTCGAGTTGGGCAAAAAAATCAAGGTATTT.